What follows describes a single T cell receptor (beta chain). Its antigen remains unidentified. Produced via immunoSEQ multiplex PCR; TCRdb's table is partial and in-frame only. The data hold about 16,000 clones, with around two thirds observed a single time. The data stem from a study of neoadjuvant anti-PD-1 for oral cavity cancer. This CDR3 region has 16 residues. The V and J ends lost 2 bases and 6 bases respectively, with 20 bases between them. Germline V gene data show CDR1 as MDHEN and CDR2 as SYDVKM. General observations from the study: Treg/Th17 ratio rose with pretreatment blood and fell with post-treatment tumor TCRbeta clonality.

Blood cells were analyzed directly, without culture or expansion. The chain combines TRBV28 with TRBJ2-7, with a possible D match to TRBD2 (6 bases). Sample: PBMCs, taken before nivolumab (anti-PD-1) treatment. The clonotype originates from a person aged 40 to 85 with oral cavity squamous cell carcinoma. CDR3 coding DNA: TGTGCCAGCAGTTTACGCGTCGGGGGAGAGCGAGCCGAGCAGTACTTC. Translating gives CASSLRVGGERAEQYF.